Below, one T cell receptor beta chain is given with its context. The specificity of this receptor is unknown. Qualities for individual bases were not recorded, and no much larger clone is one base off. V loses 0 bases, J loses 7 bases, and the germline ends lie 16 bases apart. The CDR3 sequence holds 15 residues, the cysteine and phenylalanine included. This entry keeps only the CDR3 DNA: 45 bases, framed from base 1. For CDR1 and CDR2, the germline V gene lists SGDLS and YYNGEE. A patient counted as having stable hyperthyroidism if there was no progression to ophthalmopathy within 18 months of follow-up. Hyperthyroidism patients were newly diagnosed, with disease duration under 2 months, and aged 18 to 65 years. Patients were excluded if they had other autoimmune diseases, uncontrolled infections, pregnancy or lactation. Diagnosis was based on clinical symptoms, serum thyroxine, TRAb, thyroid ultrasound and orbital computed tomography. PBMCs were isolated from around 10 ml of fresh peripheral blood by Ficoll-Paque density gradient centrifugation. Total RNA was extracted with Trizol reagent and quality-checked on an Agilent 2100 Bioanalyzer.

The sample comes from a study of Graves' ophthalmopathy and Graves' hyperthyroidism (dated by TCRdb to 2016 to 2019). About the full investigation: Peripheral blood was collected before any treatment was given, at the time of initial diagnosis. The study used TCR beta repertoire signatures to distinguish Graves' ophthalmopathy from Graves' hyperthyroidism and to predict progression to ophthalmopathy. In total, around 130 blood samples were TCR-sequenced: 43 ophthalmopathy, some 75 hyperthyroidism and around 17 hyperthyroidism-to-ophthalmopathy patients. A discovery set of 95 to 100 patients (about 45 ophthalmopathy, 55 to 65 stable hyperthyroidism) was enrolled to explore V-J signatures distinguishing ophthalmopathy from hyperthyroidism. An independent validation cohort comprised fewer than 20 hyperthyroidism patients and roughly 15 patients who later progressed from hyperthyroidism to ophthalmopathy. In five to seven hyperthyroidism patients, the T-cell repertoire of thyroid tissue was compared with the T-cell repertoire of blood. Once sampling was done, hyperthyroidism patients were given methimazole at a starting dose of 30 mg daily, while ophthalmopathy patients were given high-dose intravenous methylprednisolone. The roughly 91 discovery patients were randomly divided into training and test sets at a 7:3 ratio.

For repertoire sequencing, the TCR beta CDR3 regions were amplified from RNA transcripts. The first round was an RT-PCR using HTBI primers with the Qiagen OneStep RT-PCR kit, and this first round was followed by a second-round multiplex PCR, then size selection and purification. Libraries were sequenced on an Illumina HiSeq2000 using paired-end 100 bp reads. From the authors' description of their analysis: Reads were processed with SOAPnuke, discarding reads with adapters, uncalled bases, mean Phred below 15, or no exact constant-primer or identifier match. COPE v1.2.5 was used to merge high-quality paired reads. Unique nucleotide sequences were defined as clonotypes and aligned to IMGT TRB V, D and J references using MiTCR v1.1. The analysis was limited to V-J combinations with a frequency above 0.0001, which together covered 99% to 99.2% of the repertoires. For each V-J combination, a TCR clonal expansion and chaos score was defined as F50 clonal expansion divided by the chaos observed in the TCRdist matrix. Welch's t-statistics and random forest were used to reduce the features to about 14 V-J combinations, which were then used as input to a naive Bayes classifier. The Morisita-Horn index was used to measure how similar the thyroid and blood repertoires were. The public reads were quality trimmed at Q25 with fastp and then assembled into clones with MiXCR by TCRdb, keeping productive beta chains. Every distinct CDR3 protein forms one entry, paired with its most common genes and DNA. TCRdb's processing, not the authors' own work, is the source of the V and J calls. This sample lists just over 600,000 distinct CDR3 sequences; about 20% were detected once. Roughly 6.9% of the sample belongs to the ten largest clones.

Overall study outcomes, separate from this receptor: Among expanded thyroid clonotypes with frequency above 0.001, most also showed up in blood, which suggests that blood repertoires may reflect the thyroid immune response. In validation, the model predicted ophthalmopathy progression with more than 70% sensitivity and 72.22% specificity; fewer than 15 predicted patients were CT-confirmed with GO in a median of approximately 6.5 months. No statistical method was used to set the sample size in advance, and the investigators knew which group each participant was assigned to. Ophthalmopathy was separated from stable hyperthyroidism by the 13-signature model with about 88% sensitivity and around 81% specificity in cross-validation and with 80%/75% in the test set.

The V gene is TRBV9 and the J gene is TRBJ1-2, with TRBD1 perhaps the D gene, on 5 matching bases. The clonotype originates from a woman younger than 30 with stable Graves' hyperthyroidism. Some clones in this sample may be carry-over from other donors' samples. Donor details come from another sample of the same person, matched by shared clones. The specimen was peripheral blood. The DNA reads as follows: TGTGCCAGCAGCGTAGGAGGGGCCTTGGGGTCTGGCTACACCTTC. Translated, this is CASSVGGALGSGYTF.